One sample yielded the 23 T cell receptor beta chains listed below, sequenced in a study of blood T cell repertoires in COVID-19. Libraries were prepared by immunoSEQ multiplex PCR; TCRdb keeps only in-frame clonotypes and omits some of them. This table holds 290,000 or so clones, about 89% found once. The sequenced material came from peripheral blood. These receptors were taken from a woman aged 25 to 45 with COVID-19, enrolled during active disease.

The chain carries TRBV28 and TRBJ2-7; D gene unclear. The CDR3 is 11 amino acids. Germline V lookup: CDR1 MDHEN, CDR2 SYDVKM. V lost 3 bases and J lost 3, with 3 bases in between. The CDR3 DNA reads TGTGCCAGCAGTTTTAGCTACGAGCAGTACTTC. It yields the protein CASSFSYEQYF.

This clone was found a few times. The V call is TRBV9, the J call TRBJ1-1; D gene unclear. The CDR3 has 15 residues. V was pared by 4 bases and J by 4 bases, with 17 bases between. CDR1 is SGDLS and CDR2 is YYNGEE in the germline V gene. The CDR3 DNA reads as TGTGCCAGCAGCCCCCTTTACGGGGAGTTCACTGAAGCTTTCTTT. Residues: CASSPLYGEFTEAFF.

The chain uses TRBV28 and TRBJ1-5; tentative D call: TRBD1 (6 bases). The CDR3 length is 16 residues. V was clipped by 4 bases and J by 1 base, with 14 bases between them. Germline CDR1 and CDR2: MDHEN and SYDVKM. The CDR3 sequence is CASSSNEQGSNQPQHF. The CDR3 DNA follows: TGTGCCAGCAGTTCGAACGAACAGGGAAGCAATCAGCCCCAGCATTTT.

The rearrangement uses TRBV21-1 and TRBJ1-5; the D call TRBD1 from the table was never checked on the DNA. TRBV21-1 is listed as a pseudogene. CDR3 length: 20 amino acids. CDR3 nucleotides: TGTGCCAGCAGTCTCCCCCCGATCGGACAGGGGCTTTATAGCAATCAGCCCCAGCATTTT. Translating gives CASSLPPIGQGLYSNQPQHF.

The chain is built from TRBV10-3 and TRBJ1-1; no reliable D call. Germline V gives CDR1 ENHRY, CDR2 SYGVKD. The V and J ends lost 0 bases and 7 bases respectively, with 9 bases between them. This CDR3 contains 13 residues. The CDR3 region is CAISESARGEAFF. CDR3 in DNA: TGTGCCATCAGTGAGTCGGCTCGAGGTGAAGCTTTCTTT.

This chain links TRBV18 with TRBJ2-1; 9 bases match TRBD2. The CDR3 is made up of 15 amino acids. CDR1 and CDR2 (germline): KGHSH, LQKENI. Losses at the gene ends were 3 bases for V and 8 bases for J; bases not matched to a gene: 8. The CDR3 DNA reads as TGTGCCAGCTCACCTCCGGGACTAGCTCCGGATGAGCAGTTCTTC. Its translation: CASSPPGLAPDEQFF. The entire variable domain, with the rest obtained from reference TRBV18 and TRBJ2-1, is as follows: NAGVMQNPRHLVRRRGQEARLRCSPMKGHSHVYWYRQLPEEGLKFMVYLQKENIIDESGMPKERFSAEFPKEGPSILRIQQVVRGDSAAYFCASSPPGLAPDEQFFGPGTRLTVL.

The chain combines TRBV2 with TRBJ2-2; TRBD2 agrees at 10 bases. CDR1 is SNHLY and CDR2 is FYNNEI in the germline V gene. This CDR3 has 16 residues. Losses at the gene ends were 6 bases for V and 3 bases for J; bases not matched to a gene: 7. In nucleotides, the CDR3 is TGTGCCAGCAGATTAGCGGGAGGATGGGACACCGGGGAGCTGTTTTTT. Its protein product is CASRLAGGWDTGELFF.

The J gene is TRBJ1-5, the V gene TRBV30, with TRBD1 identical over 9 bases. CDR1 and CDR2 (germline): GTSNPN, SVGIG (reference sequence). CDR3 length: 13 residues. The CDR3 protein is CALDRGVNQPQHF. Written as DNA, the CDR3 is TGTGCTTTGGACAGGGGAGTGAATCAGCCCCAGCATTTT.

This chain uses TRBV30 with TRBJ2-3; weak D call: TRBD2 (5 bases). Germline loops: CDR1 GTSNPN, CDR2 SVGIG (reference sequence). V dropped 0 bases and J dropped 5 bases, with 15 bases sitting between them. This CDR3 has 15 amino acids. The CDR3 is CAWSVEATPGDTQYF. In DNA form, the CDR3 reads TGTGCCTGGAGTGTGGAGGCAACCCCCGGAGATACGCAGTATTTT.

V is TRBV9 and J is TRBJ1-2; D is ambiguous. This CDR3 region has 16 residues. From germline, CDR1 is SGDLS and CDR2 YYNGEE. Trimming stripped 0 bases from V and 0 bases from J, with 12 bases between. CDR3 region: CASSVVHPEANYGYTF. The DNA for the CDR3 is TGTGCCAGCAGCGTAGTACACCCAGAAGCTAACTATGGCTACACCTTC.

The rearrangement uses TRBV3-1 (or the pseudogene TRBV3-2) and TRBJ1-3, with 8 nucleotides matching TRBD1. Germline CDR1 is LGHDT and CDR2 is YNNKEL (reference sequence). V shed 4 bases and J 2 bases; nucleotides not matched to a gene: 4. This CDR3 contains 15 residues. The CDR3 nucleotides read TGTGCCAGCAGCCCCGGACAGGGACCTGGAAACACCATATATTTT. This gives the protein CASSPGQGPGNTIYF.

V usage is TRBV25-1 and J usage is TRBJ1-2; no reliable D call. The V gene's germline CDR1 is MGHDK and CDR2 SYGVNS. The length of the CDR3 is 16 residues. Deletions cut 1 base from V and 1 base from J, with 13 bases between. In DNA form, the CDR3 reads TGTGCCAGCAGTGAATCAAGGTTTAGCGATAACTATGGCTACACCTTC. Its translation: CASSESRFSDNYGYTF.

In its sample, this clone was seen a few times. CDR3 loop: CATSEDRFYNEQFF. CDR3 nucleotides: TGTGCCACCAGTGAGGACAGGTTCTACAATGAGCAGTTCTTC. V usage is TRBV24-1 and J usage is TRBJ2-1, with TRBD1 matching over 7 bases. CDR1 KGHDR and CDR2 SFDVKD come from the germline V gene. The V segment lost 4 bases and the J segment 3 bases; nucleotides outside the gene matches: 2. CDR3 length: 14 residues.

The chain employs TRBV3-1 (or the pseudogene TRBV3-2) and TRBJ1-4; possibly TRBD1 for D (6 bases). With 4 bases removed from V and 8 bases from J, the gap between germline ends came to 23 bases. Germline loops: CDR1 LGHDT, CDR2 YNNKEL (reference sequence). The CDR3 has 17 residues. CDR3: CASSPSDSGARREKLFF. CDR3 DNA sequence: TGTGCCAGCAGCCCCTCCGATTCAGGGGCCCGCCGGGAAAAACTGTTTTTT.

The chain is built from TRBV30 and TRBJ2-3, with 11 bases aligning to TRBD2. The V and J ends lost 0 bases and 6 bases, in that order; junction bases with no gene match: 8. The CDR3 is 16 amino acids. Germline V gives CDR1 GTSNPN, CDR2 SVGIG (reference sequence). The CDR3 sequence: CAWSVGASGRWDTQYF. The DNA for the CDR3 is TGTGCCTGGAGTGTAGGCGCTAGCGGGAGGTGGGATACGCAGTATTTT.

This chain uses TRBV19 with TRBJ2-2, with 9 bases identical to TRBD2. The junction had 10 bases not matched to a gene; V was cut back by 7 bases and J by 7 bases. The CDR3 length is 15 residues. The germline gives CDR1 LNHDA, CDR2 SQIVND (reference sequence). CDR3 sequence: CASTPGREGIGELFF. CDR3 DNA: TGTGCCAGTACCCCGGGGCGGGAGGGGATCGGGGAGCTGTTTTTT.

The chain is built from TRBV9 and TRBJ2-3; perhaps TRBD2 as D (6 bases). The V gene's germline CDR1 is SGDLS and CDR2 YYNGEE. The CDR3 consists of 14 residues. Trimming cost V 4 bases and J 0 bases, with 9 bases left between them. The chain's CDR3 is CASSFSGSTDTQYF. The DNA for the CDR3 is TGTGCCAGCAGCTTTAGCGGCAGCACAGATACGCAGTATTTT. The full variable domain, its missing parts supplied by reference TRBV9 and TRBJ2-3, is DSGVTQTPKHLITATGQRVTLRCSPRSGDLSVYWYQQSLDQGLQFLIQYYNGEERAKGNILERFSAQQFPDLHSELNLSSLELGDSALYFCASSFSGSTDTQYFGPGTRLTVL.

CDR3 nucleotide sequence: TGTGCCACCGGTGGACAGGGGAGGAACGAGCAGTACTTC. It yields the protein CATGGQGRNEQYF. The J gene is TRBJ2-7, the V gene TRBV24-1, with 9 bases aligning to TRBD1. The CDR3 loop spans 13 amino acids. The V and J ends lost 9 bases and 5 bases, in that order; junction bases with no gene match: 7. Germline assignment: CDR1 KGHDR and CDR2 SFDVKD.

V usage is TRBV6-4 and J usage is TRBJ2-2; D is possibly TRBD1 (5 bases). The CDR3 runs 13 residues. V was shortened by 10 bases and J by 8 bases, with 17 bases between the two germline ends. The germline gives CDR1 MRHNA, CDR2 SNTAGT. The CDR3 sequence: CATKGSSPGELFF. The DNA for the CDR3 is TGTGCCACCAAGGGGTCCTCGCCGGGGGAGCTGTTTTTT.

The CDR3 sequence is CATKHPGQGVRTGELFF. In DNA, the CDR3 is TGTGCCACAAAACATCCGGGACAGGGTGTAAGGACCGGGGAGCTGTTTTTT. The genes are TRBV19 and TRBJ2-2; 9 bases match TRBD1. Germline V lookup: CDR1 LNHDA, CDR2 SQIVND (reference sequence). V lost 10 bases and J lost 5; bases outside the gene matches: 17. The CDR3 covers 17 residues.

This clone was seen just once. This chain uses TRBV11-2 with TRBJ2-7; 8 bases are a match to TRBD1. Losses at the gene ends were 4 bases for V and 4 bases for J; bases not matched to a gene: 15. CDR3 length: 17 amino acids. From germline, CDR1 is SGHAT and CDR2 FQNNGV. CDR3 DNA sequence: TGTGCCAGCAGCTCCGTTTCCGGGACAGGAACCCCTTACGAGCAGTACTTC. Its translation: CASSSVSGTGTPYEQYF. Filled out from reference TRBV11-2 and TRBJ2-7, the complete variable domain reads EAGVAQSPRYKIIEKRQSVAFWCNPISGHATLYWYQQILGQGPKLLIQFQNNGVVDDSQLPKDRFSAERLKGVDSTLKIQPAKLEDSAVYLCASSSVSGTGTPYEQYFGPGTRLTVT.

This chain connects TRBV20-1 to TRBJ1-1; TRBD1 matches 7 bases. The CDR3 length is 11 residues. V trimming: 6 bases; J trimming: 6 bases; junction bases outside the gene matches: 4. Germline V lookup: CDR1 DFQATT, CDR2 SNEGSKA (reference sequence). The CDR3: CSAWGTAEAFF. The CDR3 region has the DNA TGCAGTGCCTGGGGGACAGCTGAAGCTTTCTTT.

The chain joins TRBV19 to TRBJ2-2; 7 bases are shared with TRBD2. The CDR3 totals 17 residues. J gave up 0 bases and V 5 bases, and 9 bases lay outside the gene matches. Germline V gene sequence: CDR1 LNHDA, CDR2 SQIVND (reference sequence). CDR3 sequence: CASSPSPAGANTGELFF. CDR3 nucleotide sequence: TGTGCCAGTAGTCCCAGCCCCGCGGGAGCGAACACCGGGGAGCTGTTTTTT. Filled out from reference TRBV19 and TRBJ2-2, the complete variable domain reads DGGITQSPKYLFRKEGQNVTLSCEQNLNHDAMYWYRQDPGQGLRLIYYSQIVNDFQKGDIAEGYSVSREKKESFPLTVTSAQKNPTAFYLCASSPSPAGANTGELFFGEGSRLTVL.